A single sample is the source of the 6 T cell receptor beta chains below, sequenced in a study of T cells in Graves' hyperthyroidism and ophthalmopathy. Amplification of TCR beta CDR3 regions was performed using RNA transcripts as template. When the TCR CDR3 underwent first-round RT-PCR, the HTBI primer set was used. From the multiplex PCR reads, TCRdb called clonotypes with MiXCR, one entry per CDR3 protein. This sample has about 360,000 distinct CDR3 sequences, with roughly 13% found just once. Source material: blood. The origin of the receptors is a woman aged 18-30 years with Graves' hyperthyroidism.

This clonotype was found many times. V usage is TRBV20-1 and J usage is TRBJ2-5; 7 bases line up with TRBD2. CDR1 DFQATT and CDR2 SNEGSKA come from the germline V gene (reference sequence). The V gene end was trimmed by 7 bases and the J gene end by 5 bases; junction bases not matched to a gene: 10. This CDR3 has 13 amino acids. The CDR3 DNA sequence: TGCAGTGTCCCAGATCCCGGGAGGGAGACCCAGTACTTC. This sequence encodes CSVPDPGRETQYF.

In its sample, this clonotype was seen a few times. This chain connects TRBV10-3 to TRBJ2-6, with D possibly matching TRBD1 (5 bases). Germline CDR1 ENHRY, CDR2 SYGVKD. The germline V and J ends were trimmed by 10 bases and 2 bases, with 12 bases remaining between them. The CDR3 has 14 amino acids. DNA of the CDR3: TGTGCCACCTATGGGGCGCCTGGGGCCAACGTCCTGACTTTC. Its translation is CATYGAPGANVLTF.

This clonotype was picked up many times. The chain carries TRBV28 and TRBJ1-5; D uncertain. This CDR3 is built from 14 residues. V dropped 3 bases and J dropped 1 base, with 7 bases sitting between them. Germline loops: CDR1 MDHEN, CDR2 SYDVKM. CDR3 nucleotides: TGTGCCAGCAGTTTTCTGCCGAGCAATCAGCCCCAGCATTTT. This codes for CASSFLPSNQPQHF.

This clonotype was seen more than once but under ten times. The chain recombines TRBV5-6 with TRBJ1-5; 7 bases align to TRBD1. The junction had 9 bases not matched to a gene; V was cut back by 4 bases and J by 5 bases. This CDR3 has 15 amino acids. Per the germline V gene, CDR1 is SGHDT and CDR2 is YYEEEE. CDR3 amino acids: CASSQLGQDHQPQHF. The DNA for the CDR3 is TGTGCCAGCAGCCAGCTCGGACAGGACCATCAGCCCCAGCATTTT.

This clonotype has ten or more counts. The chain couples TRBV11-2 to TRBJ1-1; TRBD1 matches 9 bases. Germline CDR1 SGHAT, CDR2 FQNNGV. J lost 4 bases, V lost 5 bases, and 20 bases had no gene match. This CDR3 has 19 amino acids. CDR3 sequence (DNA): TGTGCCAGCAGCCGCGAACATCATCAGGGACAGGGATCTCGCACTGAAGCTTTCTTT. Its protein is CASSREHHQGQGSRTEAFF. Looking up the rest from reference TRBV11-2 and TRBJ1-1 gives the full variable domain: EAGVAQSPRYKIIEKRQSVAFWCNPISGHATLYWYQQILGQGPKLLIQFQNNGVVDDSQLPKDRFSAERLKGVDSTLKIQPAKLEDSAVYLCASSREHHQGQGSRTEAFFGQGTRLTVV.

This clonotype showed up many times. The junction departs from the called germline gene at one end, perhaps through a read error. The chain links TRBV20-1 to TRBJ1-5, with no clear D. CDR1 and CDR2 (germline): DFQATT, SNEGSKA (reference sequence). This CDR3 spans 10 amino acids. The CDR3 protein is CSAGDQPQHF. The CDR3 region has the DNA TGCAGTGCTGGAGATCAGCCCCAGCATTTT.